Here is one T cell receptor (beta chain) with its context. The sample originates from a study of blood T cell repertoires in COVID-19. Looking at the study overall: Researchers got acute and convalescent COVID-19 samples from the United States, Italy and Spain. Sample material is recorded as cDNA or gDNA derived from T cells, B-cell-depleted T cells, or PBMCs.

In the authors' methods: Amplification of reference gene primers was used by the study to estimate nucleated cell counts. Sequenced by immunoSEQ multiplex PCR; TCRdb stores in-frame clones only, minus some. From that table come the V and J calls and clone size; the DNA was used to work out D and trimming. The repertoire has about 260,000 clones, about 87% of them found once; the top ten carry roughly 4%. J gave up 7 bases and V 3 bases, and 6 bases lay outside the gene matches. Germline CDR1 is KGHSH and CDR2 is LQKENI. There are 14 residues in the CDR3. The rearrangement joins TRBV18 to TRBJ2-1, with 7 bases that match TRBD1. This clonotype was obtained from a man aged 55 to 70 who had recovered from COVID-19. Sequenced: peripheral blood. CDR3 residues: CASSPSTGLNEQFF. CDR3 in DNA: TGTGCCAGCTCACCGTCGACAGGGTTGAATGAGCAGTTCTTC. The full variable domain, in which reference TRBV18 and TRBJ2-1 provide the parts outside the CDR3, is NAGVMQNPRHLVRRRGQEARLRCSPMKGHSHVYWYRQLPEEGLKFMVYLQKENIIDESGMPKERFSAEFPKEGPSILRIQQVVRGDSAAYFCASSPSTGLNEQFFGPGTRLTVL.